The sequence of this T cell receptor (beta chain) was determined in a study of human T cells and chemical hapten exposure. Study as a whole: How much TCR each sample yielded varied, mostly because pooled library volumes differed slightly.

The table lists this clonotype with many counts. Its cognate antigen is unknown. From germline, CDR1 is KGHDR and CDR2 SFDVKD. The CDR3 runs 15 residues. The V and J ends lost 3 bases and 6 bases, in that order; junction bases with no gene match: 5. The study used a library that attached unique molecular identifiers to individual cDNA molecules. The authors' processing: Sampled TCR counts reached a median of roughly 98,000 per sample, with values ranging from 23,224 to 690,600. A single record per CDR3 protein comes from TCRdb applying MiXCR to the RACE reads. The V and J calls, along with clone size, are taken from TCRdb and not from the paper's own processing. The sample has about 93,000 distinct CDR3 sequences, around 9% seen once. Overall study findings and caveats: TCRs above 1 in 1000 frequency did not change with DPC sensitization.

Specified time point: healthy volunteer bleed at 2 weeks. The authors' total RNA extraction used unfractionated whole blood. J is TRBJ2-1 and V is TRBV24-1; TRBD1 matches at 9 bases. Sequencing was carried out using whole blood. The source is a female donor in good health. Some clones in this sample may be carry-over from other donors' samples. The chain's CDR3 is CATSDDRGSRNEQFF. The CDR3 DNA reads TGTGCCACCAGTGATGACAGGGGGTCTCGCAATGAGCAGTTCTTC.